This TCR beta chain was sequenced during a study of blood T cell repertoires in COVID-19. Study processing details: Amplification from reference gene primers served as the basis for estimated nucleated cell counts. Profiling relied on immunoSEQ multiplex PCR, and the TCRdb table lists in-frame clones only, not all of them. V and J calls and clone size follow that table, whereas D and trimming were derived from the DNA. The sample includes some 120,000 clones, approximately 82% of them seen just once. Sequencing was performed on peripheral blood. The receptor comes from a man older than 75 with active or convalescent COVID-19.

The CDR3 DNA follows: TGTGCCATCGCAGAGGGGCAGGGGGCCTACAATGAGCAGTTCTTC. Its protein is CAIAEGQGAYNEQFF. J is TRBJ2-1 and V is TRBV10-3, with 7 positions matching TRBD1. The germline CDR1 and CDR2 sequences are ENHRY and SYGVKD. The CDR3 is made up of 15 amino acids. J was trimmed by 2 bases and V by 8 bases; bases with no gene match: 9.